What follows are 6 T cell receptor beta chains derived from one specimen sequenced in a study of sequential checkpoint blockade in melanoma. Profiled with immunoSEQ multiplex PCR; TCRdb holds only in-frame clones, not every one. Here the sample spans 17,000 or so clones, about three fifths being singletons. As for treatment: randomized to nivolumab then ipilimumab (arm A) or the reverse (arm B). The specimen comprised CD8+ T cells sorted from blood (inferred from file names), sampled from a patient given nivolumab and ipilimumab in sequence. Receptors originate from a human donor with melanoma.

CDR3 sequence: CASSWGGGETQYF. CDR3 coding DNA: TGTGCCAGCAGCTGGGGGGGTGGAGAGACCCAGTACTTC. V is TRBV5-4 and J is TRBJ2-5, with TRBD2 matching over 7 bases. CDR1 SGHNT and CDR2 YYREEE come from the germline V gene (reference sequence). The CDR3 is 13 residues long. V lost 3 bases to trimming and J lost 4 bases; unmatched junction nucleotides: 3.

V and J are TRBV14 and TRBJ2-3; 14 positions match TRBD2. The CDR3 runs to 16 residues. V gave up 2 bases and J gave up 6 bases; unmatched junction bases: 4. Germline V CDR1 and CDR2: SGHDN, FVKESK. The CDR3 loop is CASSQYWTSGRDTQYF. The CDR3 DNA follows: TGTGCCAGCAGCCAATATTGGACTAGCGGGAGGGATACGCAGTATTTT.

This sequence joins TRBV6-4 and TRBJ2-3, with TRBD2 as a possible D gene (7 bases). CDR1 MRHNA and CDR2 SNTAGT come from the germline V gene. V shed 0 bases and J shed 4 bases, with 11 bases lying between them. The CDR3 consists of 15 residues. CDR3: CASSDSGGGPDTQYF. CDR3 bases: TGTGCCAGCAGTGACTCTGGGGGGGGGCCAGATACGCAGTATTTT.

The CDR3 reads CASSPGQGAYGYTF. CDR3 DNA: TGTGCCAGCAGCCCGGGACAGGGGGCGTATGGCTACACCTTC. The J gene is TRBJ1-2, the V gene TRBV5-8; 12 bases are a match to TRBD1. The J segment lost 5 bases and the V segment lost 4 bases, leaving 3 bases of the junction unmatched. The CDR3 is 14 amino acids. Germline V gene lookup returns CDR1 SGHTS and CDR2 YDEGEE.

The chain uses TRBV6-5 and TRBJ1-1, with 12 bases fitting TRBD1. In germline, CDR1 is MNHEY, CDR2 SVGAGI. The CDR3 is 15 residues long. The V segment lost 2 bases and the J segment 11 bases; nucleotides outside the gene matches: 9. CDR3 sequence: CASSYGTGGHFQAFF. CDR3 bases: TGTGCCAGCAGTTACGGGACAGGGGGCCACTTTCAGGCTTTCTTT.

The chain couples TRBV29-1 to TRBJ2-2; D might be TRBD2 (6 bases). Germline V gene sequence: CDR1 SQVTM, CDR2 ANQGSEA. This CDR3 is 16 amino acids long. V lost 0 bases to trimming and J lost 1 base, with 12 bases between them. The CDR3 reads CSVEERWRGNTGELFF. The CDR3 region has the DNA TGCAGCGTTGAAGAGCGCTGGCGGGGGAACACCGGGGAGCTGTTTTTT.